Each of the 9 T cell receptor beta chains below was sequenced from the same sample in a study of CD8 T cells in ankylosing spondylitis. Notes on the study in general: Ankylosing spondylitis blood appeared to carry a characteristic TCR beta motif of roughly eight highly homologous variants.

TCRdb analysed the 5' RACE reads with MiXCR anew, one entry per CDR3 protein. The top ten clones hold about 0.89% of a sample with hundreds of thousands of distinct CDR3 sequences, roughly 27% of them seen once. No antigen has been identified for these receptors. Sequenced material: blood, either unsorted or a sorted T cell fraction (not recorded which). The receptors derive from a male donor with ankylosing spondylitis.

The rearrangement joins TRBV24-1 to TRBJ2-5; D ambiguous. Germline V gene sequence: CDR1 KGHDR, CDR2 SFDVKD. V shed 0 bases and J shed 9 bases, with 4 bases lying between them. This CDR3 has 11 residues. CDR3 sequence: CATSDLMSQYF. CDR3 nucleotides: TGTGCCACCAGTGATTTGATGTCCCAGTACTTC.

This clonotype was recorded a few times. V is TRBV5-1 and J is TRBJ2-1, with TRBD1 matching over 7 bases. The CDR3 covers 13 residues. The trim removed 8 bases at V and 10 bases at J, leaving 12 bases unmatched. CDR1 and CDR2 (germline): SGHRS, YFSETQ. CDR3 nucleotide sequence: TGCGCCAGTTTGAGCCTCCCGGGACAGGAGCAGTTCTTC. Translation gives CASLSLPGQEQFF.

This clonotype appeared a few times. This chain connects TRBV24-1 to TRBJ1-1, with D unresolved. Germline V gene sequence: CDR1 KGHDR, CDR2 SFDVKD. V was cut by 0 bases and J by 8 bases, with 3 bases left in between. This CDR3 region has 11 residues. CDR3 bases: TGTGCCACCAGTGATTTGACAGAAGCTTTCTTT. It specifies CATSDLTEAFF.

There are a few counts of this clonotype. The genes are TRBV20-1 and TRBJ1-5; a possible D gene is TRBD1 (5 bases). V dropped 2 bases and J dropped 1 base, with 12 bases sitting between them. Germline assignment: CDR1 DFQATT and CDR2 SNEGSKA (reference sequence). This CDR3 is built from 15 residues. The CDR3: CSARLGERSNQPQHF. In nucleotides, the CDR3 is TGCAGTGCTAGATTGGGGGAGAGAAGCAATCAGCCCCAGCATTTT.

This clonotype was seen only a few times. The CDR3 sequence: CASNRQKAPIQPQHF. The CDR3 DNA is TGTGCCAGCAATCGACAGAAAGCTCCCATTCAGCCCCAGCATTTT. The chain has TRBV2 and TRBJ1-5; maybe TRBD1 (5 bases). Trimming removed 7 bases at V and 6 bases at J, with 19 bases between. Germline V gene data show CDR1 as SNHLY and CDR2 as FYNNEI. The CDR3 sequence is 15 residues long.

The rearrangement joins TRBV5-1 to TRBJ2-7; weak D call: TRBD1 (6 bases). CDR1 is SGHRS, CDR2 YFSETQ, per germline. The V end was cut by 4 bases, the J end by 4 bases, with 18 bases between. The CDR3 loop spans 15 amino acids. The CDR3 DNA follows: TGCGCCAGCAGCCCAGACGGGACATCTTTTTACGAGCAGTACGTC. Translating it yields CASSPDGTSFYEQYV.

CDR3 DNA sequence: TGTGCCAGCAGTTACCGGGGCAGGGGTGGCTATGGCTACACCTTC. As protein: CASSYRGRGGYGYTF. J is TRBJ1-2 and V is TRBV6-5; the D gene is possibly TRBD1 (6 bases). CDR1 and CDR2 (germline): MNHEY, SVGAGI. V was clipped by 2 bases and J by 4 bases, with 14 bases between them. The CDR3 contains 15 residues.

This clonotype has only a few counts. The rearrangement joins TRBV11-2 to TRBJ1-2, with 7 positions matching TRBD1. The CDR3 has 15 amino acids. V lost 5 bases and J lost 4; bases outside the gene matches: 10. Germline CDR1 and CDR2: SGHAT and FQNNGV. CDR3 bases: TGTGCCAGCAGCCTGACAGGGTTAATGGGCTATGGCTACACCTTC. This translates into CASSLTGLMGYGYTF.

This chain connects TRBV5-1 to TRBJ2-3; TRBD1 agrees at 7 bases. With V trimmed by 5 bases and J by 6 bases, 6 bases remained unmatched. The CDR3 runs to 13 residues. The germline CDR1 and CDR2 sequences are SGHRS and YFSETQ. CDR3 in amino acids: CASRGGTPDTQYF. The CDR3 region has the DNA TGCGCCAGCAGAGGGGGCACCCCCGATACGCAGTATTTT.